This paragraph covers one TCR beta chain sequence. The antigen it binds to is not known. The sample holds no much larger clone one base away, and base qualities are not on file. To sequence the TCRbeta CDR3 region, genomic DNA was isolated from the sorted cells. TCRbeta CDR3 regions were sequenced using the immunoSEQ Assay. The immuneACCESS repertoire file appears here via TCRdb, limited to in-frame rearrangements. These files lack a portion of the clones; in checked studies, under half of the deficit traces to unresolved V genes, and the cause of the others is not known. The sample table lists under 70,000 clones, 75% to 90% of them with a count of one. The ten largest clones take up approximately 1.1% of the sample. This sample stems from a study of OX40 agonist ivuxolimab in advanced cancers. For the wider study: Ivuxolimab was an agonistic, fully human IgG2 monoclonal antibody directed against OX40 (CD134), a costimulatory receptor. The dose-escalation cohort was 82.7% male with a mean age of approximately 59 years, ranging from roughly 20 to 85. The paper reports the monotherapy dose-escalation portion (N ≈ 50 patients) of the phase I ivuxolimab trial. Intravenous ivuxolimab was administered to patients every 2 weeks at six dose levels: 0.01, 0.1, 0.3, 1.5, 3 and 10 mg/kg. Prior anti-PD-1, anti-PD-L1 or anti-CTLA-4 therapy was permitted, and about two fifths of dose-escalation patients had received checkpoint inhibitors. Partial responses were achieved by three dose-escalation patients, of whom one had hepatocellular carcinoma and two had cutaneous melanoma. The point of sequencing TCRbeta in the periphery was to test whether ivuxolimab changed TCR sequence diversity and drove clonal T-cell expansion. Of the roughly 52 patients in dose escalation, 19 had hepatocellular carcinoma, some 15 had melanoma, 9 had renal cell carcinoma and 9 had head and neck cancer. The investigation overall reported the following: After ivuxolimab, expanded clones were on average more numerous among CD8+ T cells than among CD4+ T cells. The antigen specificity of the peripheral T cells that underwent clonal expansion was not determined. Low levels of normalized T-cell clonal expansion were also seen in some nonresponding patients. In the 0.1-3.0 mg/kg groups, partial responders had among the lowest normalized peripheral clonal expansion, particularly in CD8+ T cells. Clonal expansion of both CD4+ and CD8+ blood T cells was observed from baseline to week 6 at doses 0.1 to 3.0 mg/kg.

Patients with autoimmune disease history or receiving systemic immunosuppression were excluded from the trial. Peripheral blood for TCR sequencing was collected from all dose cohorts at baseline, on cycle 4 day 1, and on cycle 7 day 1. Samples came from an open-label, multicenter, first-in-human phase I dose-escalation trial of ivuxolimab. Adults with locally advanced or metastatic melanoma, renal cell carcinoma, hepatocellular carcinoma or head and neck squamous cell carcinoma were enrolled in the trial. CD4+ and CD8+ T cells were sorted separately from peripheral blood before TCR sequencing. The germline V gene sets CDR1 to LGHNT and CDR2 to FRNRAP. From its cysteine to its phenylalanine, the CDR3 spans 15 amino acids. Only CDR3 DNA remains: 45 bases, in frame from the first base. V lost 5 bases and J lost 0 bases, and the count of bases not matched to a germline gene is 3.

The receptor chain draws on TRBV12-5 and TRBJ2-1, with TRBD2 identical over 8 junction bases. Sample: CD4+ or CD8+ T cells sorted from blood, taken in a trial of the OX40 agonist ivuxolimab. The source of this sequence is an adult with an advanced solid tumor such as melanoma, head and neck, liver or kidney cancer. The sequenced DNA: TGTGCTAGTGGTGTAAGCGGGAGCTCCTACAATGAGCAGTTCTTC. Translated, this gives CASGVSGSSYNEQFF.